This T cell receptor beta chain was identified in a study of cytomegalovirus exposure and HLA in healthy donors. Points from the study as a whole: For TCR beta chains, V- and J-gene trimming was later linked to a missense DCLRE1C variant. More clonal expansion characterized HLA-associated TCR beta chains than equally common others in a later analysis.

On this clone: What it binds is not known.

PCR employed 60 Vbeta and 13 Jbeta primers. Sequencing used immunoSEQ multiplex PCR; TCRdb keeps in-frame clones, though not all of them. The repertoire includes about 150,000 clones, 73% of them detected once, and under 2% sits in the top ten. Trimming removed 2 bases from V and 9 bases from J, with 6 bases in between. From germline, CDR1 is SGHRS and CDR2 YFSETQ. This CDR3 has 10 amino acids. The chain employs TRBV5-1 and TRBJ2-7; D is ambiguous. Specimen: PBMCs. This clonotype originated in a woman aged 18-35 years in good health and CMV-seronegative. CDR3 bases: TGCGCCAGCAGCTTCCGCTGGCAGTACGTC. Protein: CASSFRWQYV.